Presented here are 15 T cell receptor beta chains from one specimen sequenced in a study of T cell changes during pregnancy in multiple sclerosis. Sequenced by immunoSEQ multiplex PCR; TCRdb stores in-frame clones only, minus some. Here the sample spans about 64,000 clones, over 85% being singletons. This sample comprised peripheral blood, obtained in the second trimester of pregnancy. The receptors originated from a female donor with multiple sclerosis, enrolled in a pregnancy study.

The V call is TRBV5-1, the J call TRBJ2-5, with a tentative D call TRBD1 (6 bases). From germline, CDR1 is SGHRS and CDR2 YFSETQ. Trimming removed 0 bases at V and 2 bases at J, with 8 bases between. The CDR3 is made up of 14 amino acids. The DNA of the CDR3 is TGCGCCAGCAGCTTGGTAGGACAGCAAGAGACCCAGTACTTC. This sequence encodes CASSLVGQQETQYF.

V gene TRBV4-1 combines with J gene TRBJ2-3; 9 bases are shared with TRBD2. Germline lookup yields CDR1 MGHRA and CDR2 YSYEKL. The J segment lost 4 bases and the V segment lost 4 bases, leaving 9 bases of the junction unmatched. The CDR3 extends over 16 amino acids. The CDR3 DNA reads TGCGCCAGCAGCCGACTGACTAGCGGTAATCCAGATACGCAGTATTTT. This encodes CASSRLTSGNPDTQYF.

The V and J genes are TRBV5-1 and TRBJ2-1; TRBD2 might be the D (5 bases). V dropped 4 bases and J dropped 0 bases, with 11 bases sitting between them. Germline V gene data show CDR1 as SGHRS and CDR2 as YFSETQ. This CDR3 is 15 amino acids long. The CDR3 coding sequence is TGCGCCAGCAGCCAAAGCGGAAGCTCCTACAATGAGCAGTTCTTC. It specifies CASSQSGSSYNEQFF.

Here the CDR3 DNA reads TGTGCGACGGACAGGGCCACCTACGAGCAGTACTTC. This encodes CATDRATYEQYF. The chain carries TRBV19 and TRBJ2-7; 8 nucleotides match TRBD1. The CDR3 has 12 residues. Germline lookup yields CDR1 LNHDA and CDR2 SQIVND (reference sequence).

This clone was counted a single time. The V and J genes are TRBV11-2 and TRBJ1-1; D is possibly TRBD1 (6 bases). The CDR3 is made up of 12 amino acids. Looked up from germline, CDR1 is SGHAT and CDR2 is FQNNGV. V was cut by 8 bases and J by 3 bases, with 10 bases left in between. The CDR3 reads CASGYRDTEAFF. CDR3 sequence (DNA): TGTGCCAGCGGGTACAGGGACACTGAAGCTTTCTTT.

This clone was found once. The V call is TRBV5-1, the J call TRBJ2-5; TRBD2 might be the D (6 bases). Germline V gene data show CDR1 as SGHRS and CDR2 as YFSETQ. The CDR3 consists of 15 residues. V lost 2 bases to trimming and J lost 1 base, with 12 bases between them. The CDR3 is CASSFPEEGQETQYF. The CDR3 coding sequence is TGCGCCAGCAGCTTCCCCGAGGAGGGCCAAGAGACCCAGTACTTC.

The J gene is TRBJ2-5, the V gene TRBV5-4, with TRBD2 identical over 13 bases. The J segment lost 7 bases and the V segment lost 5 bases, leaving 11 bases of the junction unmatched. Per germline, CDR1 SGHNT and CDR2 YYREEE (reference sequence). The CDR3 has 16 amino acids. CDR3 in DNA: TGTGCCAGCAGAAGCGGGACTAGCGGGAAGGAAGGGACCCAGTACTTC. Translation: CASRSGTSGKEGTQYF. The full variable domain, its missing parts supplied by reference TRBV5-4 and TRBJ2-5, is ETGVTQSPTHLIKTRGQQVTLRCSSQSGHNTVSWYQQALGQGPQFIFQYYREEENGRGNFPPRFSGLQFPNYSSELNVNALELDDSALYLCASRSGTSGKEGTQYFGPGTRLLVL.

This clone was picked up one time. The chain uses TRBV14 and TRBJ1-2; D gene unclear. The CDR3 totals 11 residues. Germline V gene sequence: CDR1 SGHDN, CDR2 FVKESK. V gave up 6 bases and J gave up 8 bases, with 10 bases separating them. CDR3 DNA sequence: TGTGCCAGCAGGAGCCAGCGCGGCTACACCTTC. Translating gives CASRSQRGYTF.

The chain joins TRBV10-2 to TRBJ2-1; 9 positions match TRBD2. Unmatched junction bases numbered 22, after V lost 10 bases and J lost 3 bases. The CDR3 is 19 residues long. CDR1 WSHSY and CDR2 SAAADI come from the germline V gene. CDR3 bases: TGCGCCACCGCGAAGGAAATAGCGGGAGCAACGCTAGACTACAATGAGCAGTTCTTC. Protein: CATAKEIAGATLDYNEQFF.

The CDR3 DNA is TGCGCCAGCAGTACCCAGGGTGTAGTAGGCGAAAAACTGTTTTTT. Translated: CASSTQGVVGEKLFF. The V call is TRBV5-1, the J call TRBJ1-4; possibly TRBD1 for D (5 bases). The V end lost 5 bases, the J end lost 8 bases, and 19 bases lay between the germline ends. The CDR3 spans 15 residues. CDR1 and CDR2 (germline): SGHRS, YFSETQ.

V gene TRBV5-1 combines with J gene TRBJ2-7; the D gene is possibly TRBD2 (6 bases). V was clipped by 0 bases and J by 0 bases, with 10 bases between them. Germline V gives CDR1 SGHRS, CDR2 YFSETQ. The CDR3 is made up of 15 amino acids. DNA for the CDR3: TGCGCCAGCAGCTTGGAACCCGGGAGCTCCTACGAGCAGTACTTC. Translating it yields CASSLEPGSSYEQYF.

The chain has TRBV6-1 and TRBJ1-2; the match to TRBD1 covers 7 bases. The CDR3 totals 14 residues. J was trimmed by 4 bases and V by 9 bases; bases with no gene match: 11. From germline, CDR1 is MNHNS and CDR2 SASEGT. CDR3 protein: CASSRQGSGYGYTF. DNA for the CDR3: TGTGCCAGTAGTAGACAGGGATCAGGCTATGGCTACACCTTC.

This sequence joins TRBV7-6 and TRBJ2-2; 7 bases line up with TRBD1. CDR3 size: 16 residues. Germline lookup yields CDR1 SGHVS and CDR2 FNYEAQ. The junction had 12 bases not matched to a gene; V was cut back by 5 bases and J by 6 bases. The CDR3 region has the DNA TGTGCCAGCAGCCCCCGACAGGGTTTCCCCTCCGGGGAGCTGTTTTTT. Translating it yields CASSPRQGFPSGELFF.

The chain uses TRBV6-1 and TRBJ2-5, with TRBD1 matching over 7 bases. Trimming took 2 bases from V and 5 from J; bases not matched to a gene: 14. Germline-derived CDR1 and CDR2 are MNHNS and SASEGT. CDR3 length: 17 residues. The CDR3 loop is CASSEQGETGSYETQYF. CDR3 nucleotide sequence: TGTGCCAGCAGTGAACAAGGGGAGACAGGGTCTTACGAGACCCAGTACTTC.

CDR3 nucleotide sequence: TGTGCCTCCCAAAGGGGTAAAGATACGCAGTATTTT. Protein sequence: CASQRGKDTQYF. The rearrangement links TRBV2 to TRBJ2-3; D perhaps matches TRBD1 (5 bases). Per the germline V gene, CDR1 is SNHLY and CDR2 is FYNNEI. The V end was cut by 11 bases, the J end by 5 bases, with 14 bases between. The CDR3 runs to 12 residues. Drawing the rest from reference TRBV2 and TRBJ2-3, the complete variable domain is EPEVTQTPSHQVTQMGQEVILRCVPISNHLYFYWYRQILGQKVEFLVSFYNNEISEKSEIFDDQFSVERPDGSNFTLKIRSTKLEDSAMYFCASQRGKDTQYFGPGTRLTVL.